This T cell receptor beta chain was found in a study of shared clonotypes between healthy human individuals. Repertoires were generated with immunoSEQ multiplex PCR, while TCRdb's copy carries only in-frame clones and drops some. Altogether about 2,100,000 clones are present, about 92% being singletons, with the ten largest covering about 1.8%. The ends were cut back, 0 bases at V and 5 bases at J, with 16 bases in the middle. Germline CDR1 is SGHAT and CDR2 is FQNNGV. CDR3 size: 16 residues. As defined, naive CD8 cells were CD45RO-negative and positively selected for CCR7, with terminally differentiated effector memory CD45RA+ cells excluded.

The specimen was naive CD8+ T cells from PBMCs. This TCR was sampled from a young man in good health. Some clones in this sample may be carry-over from other donors' samples. This chain connects TRBV11-2 to TRBJ1-1; TRBD1 might be the D (6 bases). The CDR3 nucleotides are TGTGCCAGCAGCTTAGAGCGCGGCAGGGGTAGGACTGAAGCTTTCTTT. This encodes CASSLERGRGRTEAFF.